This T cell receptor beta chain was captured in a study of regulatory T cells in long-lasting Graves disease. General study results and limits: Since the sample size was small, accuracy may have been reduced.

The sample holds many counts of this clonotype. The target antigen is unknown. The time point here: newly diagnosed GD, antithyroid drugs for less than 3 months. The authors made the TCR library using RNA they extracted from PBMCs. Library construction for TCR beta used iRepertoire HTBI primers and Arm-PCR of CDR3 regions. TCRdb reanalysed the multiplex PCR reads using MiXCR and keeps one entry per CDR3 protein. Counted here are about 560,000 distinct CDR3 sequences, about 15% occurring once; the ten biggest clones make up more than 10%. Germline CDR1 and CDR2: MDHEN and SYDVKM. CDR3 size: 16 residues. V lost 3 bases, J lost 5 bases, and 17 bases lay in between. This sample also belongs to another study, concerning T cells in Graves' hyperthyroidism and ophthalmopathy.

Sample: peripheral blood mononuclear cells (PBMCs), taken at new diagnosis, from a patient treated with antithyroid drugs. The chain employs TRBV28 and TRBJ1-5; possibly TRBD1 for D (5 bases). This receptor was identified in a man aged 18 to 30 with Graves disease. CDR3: CASSFRDPGSDQPQHF. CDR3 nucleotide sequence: TGTGCCAGCAGTTTCCGCGACCCAGGGAGCGATCAGCCCCAGCATTTT.